The rows below give T cell receptor beta chains drawn from one sample of a study of blood T cell repertoires in COVID-19. The protocol was immunoSEQ multiplex PCR, while the TCRdb copy is restricted to in-frame clones and leaves out a portion. This table holds approximately 160,000 clones, 76% found once. Specimen: peripheral blood. All receptors derive from a woman of 80 years or more with acute or convalescent COVID-19. Each CDR3 is given without its conserved first and last residue. D genes are given only for firm matches.

j_call v_call d_call cdr3_aa
TRBJ1-2 TRBV19 - ASSIDRPSHRGGYT
TRBJ2-7 TRBV5-5 TRBD2 ASSLSPGLAGGPGEQY
TRBJ2-7 TRBV11-3 TRBD1 ASSSGQGRTDEQY
TRBJ2-3 TRBV7-3 - ASSYTGGRTDTQY
TRBJ1-6 TRBV6-5 - ASRDSLNSPLH
TRBJ2-5 TRBV5-1 TRBD1 ASSGKTGKETQY
TRBJ2-1 TRBV9 TRBD1 ASSPSSGQGSYNEQF
TRBJ2-1 TRBV5-1 TRBD1 ASSWAGGREQF
TRBJ2-7 TRBV4-3 - ASSQERGYEQY
TRBJ2-7 TRBV7-9 - ASSDGAGSSYEQY
TRBJ1-6 TRBV27 - ASSFGAAQNSPLH
TRBJ2-1 TRBV25-1 TRBD2 ASRKASGDNEQF
TRBJ2-7 TRBV14 - ASSQETAYRGEQY
TRBJ1-3 TRBV6-5 - ASRPPGGNTIY
TRBJ2-7 TRBV3-1/TRBV3-2 - ASSQREITYEQY
TRBJ1-1 TRBV6-5 - ASSQSPTVNTEAF
TRBJ2-7 TRBV6-5 TRBD1 ASSYSPGQGYEQY
TRBJ2-2 TRBV7-9 TRBD1 ASSPDRGETNTGELF
TRBJ2-1 TRBV3-1/TRBV3-2 - ASSQRSRSLSFNEQF
TRBJ1-6 TRBV2 - ASIGSGSYNSPLH
TRBJ1-2 TRBV10-3 - AISDVRQNYGYT
TRBJ2-7 TRBV5-1 - ASSPPWTSSTSYEQY
TRBJ2-3 TRBV5-1 - ASLRGLQPTDTQY
TRBJ1-4 TRBV18 - ASSPLRDSNEKLF
TRBJ1-3 TRBV5-6 - ASSGVGRPSGNTIY
TRBJ2-1 TRBV6-5 - ASSLQGGSYNEQF
TRBJ2-3 TRBV5-1 TRBD1 ASSLARSGTGGQGTDTQY
TRBJ1-5 TRBV19 TRBD1 ASTTGGISNQPQH
TRBJ2-3 TRBV11-2 - ASSPPGGQGLTDTQY
TRBJ2-2 TRBV6-5 - ASNSRVTGELF
TRBJ2-1 TRBV11-3 TRBD1 ASSLDYRGNYNEQF
TRBJ2-7 TRBV11-3 - ASSIYGDYEQY
TRBJ2-2 TRBV6-5 TRBD2 ASSYSGSGRELF
TRBJ1-4 TRBV30 TRBD1 AWSVLGTGDEKLF
TRBJ1-5 TRBV30 TRBD1 AWSGQGVRQPQH
TRBJ2-5 TRBV7-3 - ASSLDNQETQY
TRBJ1-1 TRBV5-1 - ASSTLGGLNTEAF
TRBJ2-7 TRBV5-1 TRBD2 ASSLVPTSGSSYEQY
TRBJ1-1 TRBV18 TRBD1 ASSPGTGQVNTEAF
TRBJ2-6 TRBV5-1 - ASRGVGGAPSVASGANVLT
TRBJ2-2 TRBV11-2 - ASSPGGLNTGELF
TRBJ2-7 TRBV30 - AWVGGQGQPPRQQY
TRBJ1-1 TRBV7-9 TRBD1 ASSLEGGARTGAF
TRBJ2-5 TRBV5-1 - ASSLEGWETQY
TRBJ1-6 TRBV5-1 - ASSFPQGPNNSPLH
TRBJ2-7 TRBV6-2/TRBV6-3 - ASSDAGQTYEQY
TRBJ1-6 TRBV18 - ASSPSGAGNNSPLH
TRBJ2-5 TRBV7-9 TRBD2 ASIPLGGGSRETQY
TRBJ2-3 TRBV5-1 - ASRWDNTDTQY
TRBJ2-5 TRBV7-2 - ASSPGTGTIQTQY
TRBJ2-5 TRBV18 TRBD1 ASSLGQIQETQY
TRBJ2-5 TRBV27 - ASSIHTDQETQY
TRBJ2-7 TRBV4-1 TRBD2 ASSQEGLAGGGVRYEQY
TRBJ2-5 TRBV5-1 - ASREPGLETQY
TRBJ2-3 TRBV7-2 TRBD2 ASSTGTSRTTDTQY